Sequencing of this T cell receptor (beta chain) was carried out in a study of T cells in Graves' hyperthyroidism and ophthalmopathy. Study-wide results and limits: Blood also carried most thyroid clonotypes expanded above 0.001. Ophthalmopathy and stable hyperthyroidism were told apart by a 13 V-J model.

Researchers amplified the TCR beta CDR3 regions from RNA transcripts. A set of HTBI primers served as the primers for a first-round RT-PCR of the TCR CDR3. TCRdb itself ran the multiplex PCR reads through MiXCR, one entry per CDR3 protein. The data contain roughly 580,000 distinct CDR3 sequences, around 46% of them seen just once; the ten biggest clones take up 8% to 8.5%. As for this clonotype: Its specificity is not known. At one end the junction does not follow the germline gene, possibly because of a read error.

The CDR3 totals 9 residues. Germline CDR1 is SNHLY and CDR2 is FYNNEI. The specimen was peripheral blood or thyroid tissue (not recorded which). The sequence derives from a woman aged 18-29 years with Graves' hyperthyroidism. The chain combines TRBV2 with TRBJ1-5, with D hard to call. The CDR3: CATSQPQHF. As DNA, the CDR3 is TGTGCCACCAGCCAGCCTCAGCATTTT.